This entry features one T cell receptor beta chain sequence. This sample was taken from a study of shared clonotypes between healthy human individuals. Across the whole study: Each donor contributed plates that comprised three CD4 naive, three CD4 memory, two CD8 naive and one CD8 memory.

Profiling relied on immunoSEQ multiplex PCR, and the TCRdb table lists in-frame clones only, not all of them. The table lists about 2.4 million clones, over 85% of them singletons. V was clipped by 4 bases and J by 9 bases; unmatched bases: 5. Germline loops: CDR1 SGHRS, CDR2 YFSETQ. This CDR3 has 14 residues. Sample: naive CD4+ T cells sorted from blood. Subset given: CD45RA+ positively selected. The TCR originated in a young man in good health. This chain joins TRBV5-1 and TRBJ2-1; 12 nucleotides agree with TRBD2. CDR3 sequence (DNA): TGCGCCAGCAGCCGGACTAGCGGGACGAGTGAGCAGTTCTTC. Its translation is CASSRTSGTSEQFF.